A selection of T cell receptor beta chains follows, all from one sample in a study of identifying expanded T cells in peripheral blood. Assay: immunoSEQ multiplex PCR; the TCRdb copy retains only in-frame clones and omits some. This sample has approximately 100,000 clones, with around 89% found just once. The sample taken for sequencing was blood. The receptor set was obtained from a person between 18 and 69 years old in good health. The CDR3 runs from the conserved cysteine through the conserved F or W. D genes are given only for firm matches. Size is stated for part of the rows, as once, few or many counts, or as a class when the clone is expanded.

abundance: -; d_gene: -; v_gene: TRBV5-1; j_gene: TRBJ1-4; CDR3nt: TGCGCCAGCTGTCGCTCCGGGACGGTAAATGAAAAACTGTTTTTT; CDR3aa: CASCRSGTVNEKLFF
abundance: -; d_gene: -; v_gene: TRBV6-5; j_gene: TRBJ1-2; CDR3nt: TGTGCCAGCGGAATCTTCAGCTATGGCTACACCTTC; CDR3aa: CASGIFSYGYTF
abundance: -; d_gene: -; v_gene: TRBV6-5; j_gene: TRBJ2-7; CDR3nt: TGTGCCAGCAGTGAAAAGGACTCCACCTACGAGCAGTACTTC; CDR3aa: CASSEKDSTYEQYF
abundance: -; d_gene: TRBD1; v_gene: TRBV4-3; j_gene: TRBJ2-1; CDR3nt: TGCGCCAGCAGCCCCGGGACAGGGGGCTCGTCCTACAATGAGCAGTTCTTC; CDR3aa: CASSPGTGGSSYNEQFF
abundance: -; d_gene: -; v_gene: TRBV27; j_gene: TRBJ1-1; CDR3nt: TGTGCCAGCAGTTTAGTGAGGGACACTGAAGCTTTCTTT; CDR3aa: CASSLVRDTEAFF
abundance: few; d_gene: TRBD1; v_gene: TRBV7-2; j_gene: TRBJ1-5; CDR3nt: TGTGCCAGCAGCTCAGACAGGGGGAATCAGCCCCAGCATTTT; CDR3aa: CASSSDRGNQPQHF
abundance: -; d_gene: -; v_gene: TRBV5-6; j_gene: TRBJ2-5; CDR3nt: TGTGCCAGCAGCTTACCGGGGGCTGGGAGGGAGACCCAGTACTTC; CDR3aa: CASSLPGAGRETQYF
abundance: -; d_gene: -; v_gene: TRBV6-5; j_gene: TRBJ1-2; CDR3nt: TGTGCCAGCAGTTACATCTCCCCGTGGGGCAATGGCTACACCTTC; CDR3aa: CASSYISPWGNGYTF
abundance: -; d_gene: TRBD1; v_gene: TRBV7-6; j_gene: TRBJ2-2; CDR3nt: TGTGCCAGCAGCTTAGCGGGACAGGGCGGGACTTGGGAGCTGTTTTTT; CDR3aa: CASSLAGQGGTWELFF
abundance: -; d_gene: -; v_gene: TRBV27; j_gene: TRBJ1-1; CDR3nt: TGTGCCAGCAGTTTACGGACCCCTTCTTTCACTGAAGCTTTCTTT; CDR3aa: CASSLRTPSFTEAFF
abundance: -; d_gene: -; v_gene: TRBV4-2; j_gene: TRBJ2-1; CDR3nt: TGTGCCAGCAGCTCGACAGGAATGAAGCAGTTCTTC; CDR3aa: CASSSTGMKQFF
abundance: few; d_gene: -; v_gene: TRBV18; j_gene: TRBJ1-3; CDR3nt: TGTGCCAGCTCAGAAATACAGGATTATGGAAACACCATATATTTT; CDR3aa: CASSEIQDYGNTIYF
abundance: -; d_gene: -; v_gene: TRBV29-1; j_gene: TRBJ1-5; CDR3nt: TGCAGCGTTGAACAGGGTTTCAATCAGCCCCAGCATTTT; CDR3aa: CSVEQGFNQPQHF
abundance: -; d_gene: -; v_gene: TRBV11-2; j_gene: TRBJ2-3; CDR3nt: TGTGCCAGCAGCTTAGCGGGACGTCTCACAGATACGCAGTATTTT; CDR3aa: CASSLAGRLTDTQYF
abundance: -; d_gene: -; v_gene: TRBV4-1; j_gene: TRBJ2-3; CDR3nt: TGCGCCAGCAGCCAAGCCGGGAGCACAGATACGCAGTATTTT; CDR3aa: CASSQAGSTDTQYF
abundance: -; d_gene: -; v_gene: TRBV7-2; j_gene: TRBJ2-7; CDR3nt: TGTGCCAGCAGCTTAGAGACGGTCAAAGGCGAGCAGTACTTC; CDR3aa: CASSLETVKGEQYF
abundance: -; d_gene: -; v_gene: TRBV12-5; j_gene: TRBJ1-2; CDR3nt: TGTGCTAGTGGTTTGGGCCCGGGGCGGGGCTATGGCTACACCTTC; CDR3aa: CASGLGPGRGYGYTF